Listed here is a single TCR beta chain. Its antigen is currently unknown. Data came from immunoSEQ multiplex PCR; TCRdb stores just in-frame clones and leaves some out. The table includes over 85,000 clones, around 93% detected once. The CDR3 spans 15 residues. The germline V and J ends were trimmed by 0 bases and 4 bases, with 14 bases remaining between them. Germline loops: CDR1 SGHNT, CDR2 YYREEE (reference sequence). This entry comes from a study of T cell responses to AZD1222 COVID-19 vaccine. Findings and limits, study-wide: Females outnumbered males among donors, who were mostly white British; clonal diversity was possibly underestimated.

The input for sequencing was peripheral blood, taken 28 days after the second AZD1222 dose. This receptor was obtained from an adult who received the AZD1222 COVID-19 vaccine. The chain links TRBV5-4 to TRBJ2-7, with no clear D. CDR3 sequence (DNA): TGTGCCAGCAGCTTGGGAACCCAGGAGAGGTACGAGCAGTACTTC. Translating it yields CASSLGTQERYEQYF.